The TCR beta chain described here comes from a study of OX40 agonist ivuxolimab in advanced cancers. Overall study: Two patients with cutaneous melanoma and one with hepatocellular carcinoma, three in total, showed partial responses.

The study, taken as a whole, reports: The specificity for antigen of the expanded peripheral T cells was not determined.

This CDR3 comprises 15 residues. Trimming took 0 bases from V and 7 from J; bases not matched to a gene: 7. The germline V gene encodes CDR1 SGHNT and CDR2 YYREEE (reference sequence). Here immunoSEQ multiplex PCR was the method, and the copy in TCRdb shows in-frame clones only, minus some. Here the sample spans about 49,000 clones, 85% being singletons. Concerning this clone itself: Antigen unknown.

The sample was CD4+ or CD8+ T cells sorted from blood, taken in a trial of the OX40 agonist ivuxolimab. This clonotype was sampled from an adult with an advanced solid tumor such as melanoma, head and neck, liver or kidney cancer. The V and J genes are TRBV5-4 and TRBJ2-4; 7 positions match TRBD2. CDR3 sequence (DNA): TGTGCCAGCAGCTTGGCCGGGGTGGGGGGGAACATTCAGTACTTC. This translates into CASSLAGVGGNIQYF.